This TCR beta chain was found in a study of OX40 agonist ivuxolimab in advanced cancers. Notes on the research overall: The costimulatory receptor OX40 (CD134) was targeted by ivuxolimab, a fully human IgG2 agonistic monoclonal antibody. Intravenous ivuxolimab was administered to patients every 2 weeks at six dose levels: 0.01, 0.1, 0.3, 1.5, 3 and 10 mg/kg. Of the approximately 50 patients in dose escalation, some 20 had hepatocellular carcinoma, approximately 15 had melanoma, 9 had renal cell carcinoma and 9 had head and neck cancer. The dose-escalation cohort was roughly 83% male with a mean age of approximately 60 years, ranging from about 23 to 85. Prior anti-PD-1, anti-PD-L1 or anti-CTLA-4 therapy was permitted, and approximately 41% of dose-escalation patients had received checkpoint inhibitors. Partial responses were achieved by three dose-escalation patients, of whom one had hepatocellular carcinoma and two had cutaneous melanoma. The purpose of peripheral TCRbeta sequencing was to test whether ivuxolimab changed TCR sequence diversity and led to clonal T-cell expansion. The monotherapy dose-escalation portion (N ≈ 52 patients) of the phase I ivuxolimab trial is reported in the paper. Overall study results and their limits: At doses of 0.1 to 3.0 mg/kg, clonal expansion of both CD4+ and CD8+ blood T cells was observed from baseline to week 6. Antigen specificity was not determined for the clonally expanded peripheral T cells. In the 0.1-3.0 mg/kg groups, partial responders had among the lowest normalized peripheral clonal expansion, particularly in CD8+ T cells. Low levels of normalized T-cell clonal expansion were also seen in some patients who did not respond. After ivuxolimab, expanded clones were on average more numerous among CD8+ T cells than among CD4+ T cells.

The germline V gene sets CDR1 to MNHNS and CDR2 to SASEGT. From the cysteine through the phenylalanine, the CDR3 covers 14 amino acids. The read is trimmed to its CDR3 DNA, 42 bases read in frame from base 1. V sheds 2 bases and J sheds 4 bases, leaving 12 bases between their ends. Details on this clone: The specificity of this receptor is unknown. The sample holds no much larger clone one base away, and base qualities are not on file.

The trial excluded patients who had a history of autoimmune disease or were on systemic immunosuppression. Peripheral blood for TCR sequencing was drawn from every dose cohort at baseline, at cycle 4 day 1 and at cycle 7 day 1. The samples were drawn from a first-in-human, open-label, multicenter phase I dose-escalation trial of ivuxolimab. Adults with locally advanced or metastatic melanoma, renal cell carcinoma, hepatocellular carcinoma or head and neck squamous cell carcinoma were enrolled in the trial. Before TCR sequencing, CD4+ and CD8+ T cells were separately sorted from peripheral blood. Genomic DNA was extracted from sorted cells for sequencing of the TCRbeta CDR3 region. TCRbeta CDR3 regions were sequenced using the immunoSEQ Assay. TCRdb took over this immuneACCESS table, retaining in-frame rearrangements with V and J assigned. Such tables are incomplete; in checked studies, under half of the missing clones stem from an unresolved V gene, and the remainder is unexplained. This sample comprises approximately 77,000 clones, about 90% of them detected only once. The leading ten clones occupy approximately 0.5% of the sample.

The starting material was CD4+ or CD8+ T cells sorted from blood, obtained in a trial of the OX40 agonist ivuxolimab. The sequence came from an adult with an advanced solid tumor such as melanoma, head and neck, liver or kidney cancer. The sequence links TRBV6-1 to TRBJ2-7; D gene: possibly TRBD1, on 6 matching bases. The sequenced DNA is TGTGCCAGCAGTGAACGATCTCAGGGGTACGAGCAGTACTTC. Its protein product is CASSERSQGYEQYF.